Listed here is a single T cell receptor beta chain. Its antigen is unknown. This sample is part of a study of CD8 T cells in ankylosing spondylitis. Study results and limitations: Earlier work had already found some motif variants in reactive arthritis synovial fluid and blood. Matched synovial fluid from ankylosing spondylitis patients was reported to be enriched for disease-linked clones. Ankylosing spondylitis blood appeared to be characterized by a TCR beta motif of roughly eight highly homologous variants.

Molecular-barcoded quantitative 5'-RACE produced these TCR beta libraries. TCRdb re-called the 5' RACE reads through MiXCR, storing one row per CDR3 protein. This sample has 35,000 or so distinct CDR3 sequences, with approximately 16% found just once. This sequence was found in a male donor with ankylosing spondylitis or in good health (not recorded which). Sample: blood.

CDR3 DNA sequence: TGTGCCAGCAGTTTATCAGGGGAAAACATTCAGTACTTC. Its translation: CASSLSGENIQYF. The V and J genes are TRBV27 and TRBJ2-4; D may be TRBD1 (5 bases). Trimming removed 0 bases at V and 5 bases at J, with 5 bases between. Germline V CDR1 and CDR2: MNHEY, SMNVEV (reference sequence). The length of the CDR3 is 13 residues.